This TCR beta chain was observed in a study of control samples from healthy donors and cancer patients. Germline V lookup: CDR1 LNHNV, CDR2 YYDKDF (reference sequence). The CDR3 has 15 amino acids. V shed 1 base and J 3 bases; nucleotides not matched to a gene: 2. Here immunoSEQ multiplex PCR was the method, and the copy in TCRdb shows in-frame clones only, minus some. This repertoire shows about 190,000 clones, about nine tenths found once; its top ten account for approximately 1.8%. The sequenced sample was blood. The clonotype comes from a man under 40 in good health. The V call is TRBV15, the J call TRBJ2-2; TRBD1 matches 7 bases. This chain's CDR3 is CATSRATGHTGELFF. CDR3 in DNA: TGTGCCACCAGCAGAGCGACAGGGCACACCGGGGAGCTGTTTTTT. Full variable domain (remainder filled in from reference TRBV15 and TRBJ2-2): DAMVIQNPRYQVTQFGKPVTLSCSQTLNHNVMYWYQQKSSQAPKLLFHYYDKDFNNEADTPDNFQSRRPNTSFCFLDIRSPGLGDTAMYLCATSRATGHTGELFFGEGSRLTVL.